Described below is a single T cell receptor beta chain sequence and its context. These data belong to a study of blood T cell repertoires in COVID-19. Overall study context: Acute and convalescent COVID-19 specimens originated in the United States, Italy and Spain.

The CDR3 has 15 residues. Germline-derived CDR1 and CDR2 are SQVTM and ANQGSEA. The J segment lost 0 bases and the V segment lost 2 bases, leaving 5 bases of the junction unmatched. Authors' methods: Nucleated cell counts were estimated from reference gene primer amplification. Assay used: immunoSEQ multiplex PCR; TCRdb lists only in-frame clones, some missing. V and J calls and clone size are those listed in that table; D and trimming were worked out from the DNA. Counted here are 300,000 to 400,000 clones, 90% to 95% occurring once; the ten biggest clones make up more than 3%. The chain links TRBV29-1 to TRBJ2-3; 7 positions match TRBD2. The specimen was peripheral blood. This sequence originates from a woman under 30 who had recovered from COVID-19. This CDR3 is CSVERAGVSTDTQYF. CDR3 DNA sequence: TGCAGCGTTGAAAGGGCGGGAGTAAGCACAGATACGCAGTATTTT.